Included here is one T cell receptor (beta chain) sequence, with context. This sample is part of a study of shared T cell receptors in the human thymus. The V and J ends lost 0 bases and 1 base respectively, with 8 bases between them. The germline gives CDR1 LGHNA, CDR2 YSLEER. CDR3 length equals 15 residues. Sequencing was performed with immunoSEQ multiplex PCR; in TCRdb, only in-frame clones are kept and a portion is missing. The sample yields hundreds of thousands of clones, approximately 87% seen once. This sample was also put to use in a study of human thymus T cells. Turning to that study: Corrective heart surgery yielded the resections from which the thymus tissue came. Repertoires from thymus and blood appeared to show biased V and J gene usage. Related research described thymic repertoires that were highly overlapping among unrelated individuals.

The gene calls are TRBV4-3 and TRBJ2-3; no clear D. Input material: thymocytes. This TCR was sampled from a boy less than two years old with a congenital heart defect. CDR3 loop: CASSQDERGTDTQYF. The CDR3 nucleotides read TGCGCCAGCAGCCAAGATGAGCGAGGCACAGATACGCAGTATTTT.